These 14 T cell receptor beta chains originate from one sample sequenced in a study of human T cells and chemical hapten exposure. TCRdb reanalysed the RACE reads using MiXCR and keeps one entry per CDR3 protein. The sample carries 150,000 to 200,000 distinct CDR3 sequences, around 13% recorded once. This sample's time point: patch test 1, 2 weeks after DPC sensitization. Treatment indicated: therapeutic diphenylcyclopropenone sensitization with weekly scalp DPC. This specimen consisted of whole blood, obtained in connection with sensitization to the hapten diphenylcyclopropenone (DPC). The receptor set was obtained from a woman aged 30 to 39 with alopecia areata. Some clones in this sample may be carry-over from other donors' samples.

This chain connects TRBV7-9 to TRBJ2-5, with TRBD1 matching over 8 bases. Trimming took 4 bases from V and 4 from J; bases not matched to a gene: 5. This CDR3 has 14 amino acids. Germline CDR1 reads SEHNR; CDR2 reads FQNEAQ (reference sequence). CDR3 sequence: CASSSRGPGETQYF. For the CDR3, the DNA is TGTGCCAGCAGCTCCAGGGGGCCAGGAGAGACCCAGTACTTC.

This chain uses TRBV13 with TRBJ2-3; perhaps TRBD1 as D (5 bases). Germline V lookup: CDR1 PRHDT, CDR2 FYEKMQ (reference sequence). V was shortened by 4 bases and J by 8 bases, with 16 bases between the two germline ends. The CDR3 is 14 residues long. CDR3 nucleotides: TGTGCCAGCAGCTCGCCGGGCCAGGGTATTACGCAGTATTTT. It yields the protein CASSSPGQGITQYF.

The rearrangement links TRBV4-3 to TRBJ1-4; no definite D call. This CDR3 region has 16 residues. The V and J ends lost 0 bases and 0 bases respectively, with 8 bases between them. Looked up from germline, CDR1 is LGHNA and CDR2 is YSLEER. The CDR3 sequence is CASSQETDATNEKLFF. For the CDR3, the DNA is TGCGCCAGCAGCCAAGAAACGGACGCAACTAATGAAAAACTGTTTTTT.

This clonotype has only one observation. In this CDR3 the conserved last residue, phenylalanine or tryptophan, is missing, so a read error is likely. The gene calls are TRBV7-3 and TRBJ2-3, with D uncertain. Trimming took 1 base from V and 4 from J, leaving 12 bases between them. In germline, CDR1 is SGHTA, CDR2 FQGTGA. The CDR3 sequence is 15 residues long. CDR3 in amino acids: CASSLNLGRADTQYS. The CDR3 DNA reads TGTGCCAGCAGCTTAAACCTGGGCCGGGCAGATACGCAGTATTCT.

A few counts support this clonotype. The chain joins TRBV29-1 to TRBJ2-5; the D is unclear. CDR3 length: 12 amino acids. The V gene's germline CDR1 is SQVTM and CDR2 ANQGSEA. The V gene lost 4 bases and the J gene lost 1 base, with 7 bases spanning the gap. The CDR3 bases are TGCAGCGTTGCGGCAGCCCAAGAGACCCAGTACTTC. Its translation: CSVAAAQETQYF.

This clonotype showed up just a few times. The chain links TRBV4-3 to TRBJ1-2; 7 bases agree with TRBD1. Germline V lookup: CDR1 LGHNA, CDR2 YSLEER. The CDR3 loop spans 15 amino acids. J was trimmed by 7 bases and V by 3 bases; bases with no gene match: 11. This CDR3 reads CASSQNRQGMAGYTF. CDR3 bases: TGCGCCAGCAGCCAGAACCGACAGGGAATGGCTGGCTACACCTTC.

This clonotype appeared many times. The gene calls are TRBV7-9 and TRBJ1-1, with TRBD1 matching over 10 bases. The junction had 7 bases not matched to a gene; V was cut back by 4 bases and J by 2 bases. Germline V gene lookup returns CDR1 SEHNR and CDR2 FQNEAQ (reference sequence). This CDR3 has 16 residues. The CDR3 is CASSSGTGALNTEAFF. CDR3 in DNA: TGTGCCAGCAGCTCCGGGACAGGGGCGCTCAACACTGAAGCTTTCTTT.

This clonotype showed up just a few times. The genes are TRBV6-2 or TRBV6-3 and TRBJ2-2, with 11 nucleotides matching TRBD2. Germline V gene lookup returns CDR1 MNHEY and CDR2 SVGEGT. V lost 6 bases, J lost 0 bases, and 3 bases stayed unmatched. The CDR3 is 16 residues long. This CDR3 reads CASRGSGRANTGELFF. The CDR3 DNA follows: TGTGCCAGCAGAGGTAGCGGGAGGGCGAACACCGGGGAGCTGTTTTTT.

This clonotype has just a few counts. The V and J genes are TRBV12-3 or TRBV12-4 and TRBJ1-1; 7 bases align to TRBD1. The V and J ends lost 5 bases and 0 bases, in that order; junction bases with no gene match: 3. The CDR3 is 14 residues long. The CDR3 spells CASSGQAMNTEAFF. CDR3 in DNA: TGTGCCAGCAGTGGACAGGCAATGAACACTGAAGCTTTCTTT.

In the case of this clonotype: A much larger clone differs by one base, so this may be a read error. The chain combines TRBV20-1 with TRBJ2-1; 8 nucleotides line up with TRBD1. This CDR3 is built from 18 residues. The V gene end was trimmed by 3 bases and the J gene end by 5 bases; junction bases not matched to a gene: 18. CDR1 DFQATT and CDR2 SNEGSKA come from the germline V gene (reference sequence). The CDR3 nucleotides are TGCAGTGCTAGTGCCTTCATACACCCCGGGACAGGAGACAATGAGCAGTTCTTC. As protein: CSASAFIHPGTGDNEQFF.

This chain uses TRBV7-9 with TRBJ2-5, with no clear D. This CDR3 has 14 amino acids. Trimming pared 5 bases from V and 3 bases from J, leaving 13 bases between. From germline, CDR1 is SEHNR and CDR2 FQNEAQ (reference sequence). CDR3 in DNA: TGTGCCAGCAGCCGCACTGAACAGAAAGAGACCCAGTACTTC. It specifies CASSRTEQKETQYF.

The gene calls are TRBV7-2 and TRBJ1-2, with 9 bases aligning to TRBD1. The germline V gene encodes CDR1 SGHTA and CDR2 FQGNSA. This CDR3 has 14 amino acids. The junction had 5 bases not matched to a gene; V was cut back by 5 bases and J by 4 bases. The CDR3 DNA sequence: TGTGCCAGCAGCATGGGGACAGGGTTCTATGGCTACACCTTC. It is translated as CASSMGTGFYGYTF.

The chain links TRBV6-2 or TRBV6-3 to TRBJ2-3; perhaps TRBD2 as D (6 bases). This CDR3 has 16 residues. Trimming took off 4 bases at V and 0 bases at J, with 14 bases between the two ends. CDR1 is MNHEY, CDR2 SVGEGT, per germline. CDR3 DNA: TGTGCCAGCAGTTCCCCTTGGGGGACTAGCACAGATACGCAGTATTTT. This translates into CASSSPWGTSTDTQYF.

This clonotype was counted only a few times. V and J are TRBV30 and TRBJ2-1, with D tentatively TRBD2 (6 bases). The CDR3 length is 14 residues. V was cut by 2 bases and J by 0 bases, with 8 bases left in between. Germline CDR1 and CDR2: GTSNPN and SVGIG (reference sequence). CDR3 DNA sequence: TGTGCCTGGAGTCGGGGGTACTCCTACAATGAGCAGTTCTTC. Translated: CAWSRGYSYNEQFF.